This is a list of T cell receptor beta chains from one sample in a study of beta chain features in type 1 diabetes. Measured with immunoSEQ multiplex PCR; TCRdb has only the in-frame clones, and not every one. The repertoire includes under 950,000 clones, 17% of them detected once, and roughly 0.025% sits in the top ten. The sample consisted of naive CD4+ T cells from blood. The receptors originated from a woman between 18 and 29 years old in good health. Each CDR3 is given with its conserved first and last residue. Each record gives: D gene, V gene, J gene, clone size, CDR3 DNA, CDR3 protein. D genes are given only for firm matches. Not every row has a clone size; where given, it reads once, few, many or a size class.

D gene: .
V gene: TRBV19
J gene: TRBJ1-1
clone size: .
CDR3 DNA: TGTGCCAGTAGTTCCTTGAACTCGAACACTGAAGCTTTCTTT
CDR3 protein: CASSSLNSNTEAFF

D gene: .
V gene: TRBV28
J gene: TRBJ1-4
clone size: .
CDR3 DNA: TGTGCCAGCATCGAGGGTGATTCGGGAAAACTGTTTTTT
CDR3 protein: CASIEGDSGKLFF

D gene: .
V gene: TRBV6-6
J gene: TRBJ1-4
clone size: few
CDR3 DNA: TGTGCCAGCAGTGGTAATGAAAAACTGTTTTTT
CDR3 protein: CASSGNEKLFF

D gene: .
V gene: TRBV4-3
J gene: TRBJ1-2
clone size: few
CDR3 DNA: TGCGCCAGCAGTCGAAAAGGGCGGCAGGATCACGGCTACACCTTC
CDR3 protein: CASSRKGRQDHGYTF

D gene: .
V gene: TRBV11-1
J gene: TRBJ2-4
clone size: .
CDR3 DNA: TGTGCCAGCAGCTTAGGAGTCAGGCGGGACATTCAGTACTTC
CDR3 protein: CASSLGVRRDIQYF

D gene: TRBD1
V gene: TRBV11-2
J gene: TRBJ1-2
clone size: few
CDR3 DNA: TGTGCCAGCAGCCCCCCGGCCGGGACAGGGTACTCCTATGGCTACACCTTC
CDR3 protein: CASSPPAGTGYSYGYTF

D gene: TRBD2
V gene: TRBV7-8
J gene: TRBJ2-5
clone size: few
CDR3 DNA: TGTGCCAGCAGCGTAGCTAGCGGGAGTATTTCGAAGACCCAGTACTTC
CDR3 protein: CASSVASGSISKTQYF

D gene: .
V gene: TRBV29-1
J gene: TRBJ2-1
clone size: .
CDR3 DNA: TGCAGCGTTGAAAATGGGGCTGACGAGCAGTTCTTC
CDR3 protein: CSVENGADEQFF

D gene: .
V gene: TRBV7-2
J gene: TRBJ2-7
clone size: .
CDR3 DNA: TGTGCCAGCAGCTTAGGGGGTGCGGGCTACTCCTACGAGCAGTACTTT
CDR3 protein: CASSLGGAGYSYEQYF

D gene: TRBD1
V gene: TRBV5-4
J gene: TRBJ1-1
clone size: few
CDR3 DNA: TGTGCCAGCAGCTACGAAGGACAGGGTCCTAACACTGAAGCTTTCTTT
CDR3 protein: CASSYEGQGPNTEAFF

D gene: .
V gene: TRBV11-2
J gene: TRBJ1-2
clone size: .
CDR3 DNA: TGTGCCAGCAGCCCTGTAGACCGTCCCTATGGCTACACCTTC
CDR3 protein: CASSPVDRPYGYTF

D gene: TRBD1
V gene: TRBV28
J gene: TRBJ2-7
clone size: few
CDR3 DNA: TGTGCCACCAACGACAGGGTTGAAGAGCAGTACTTC
CDR3 protein: CATNDRVEEQYF

D gene: .
V gene: TRBV7-9
J gene: TRBJ2-2
clone size: few
CDR3 DNA: TGTGCCATACTGGACAAAAACACCGGGGAGCTGTTTTTT
CDR3 protein: CAILDKNTGELFF

D gene: .
V gene: TRBV27
J gene: TRBJ2-7
clone size: few
CDR3 DNA: TGTGCCAGCAGTAGGCGGGGAGCGAGCTCCTCCTACGAGCAGTACTTC
CDR3 protein: CASSRRGASSSYEQYF

D gene: .
V gene: TRBV10-3
J gene: TRBJ1-1
clone size: .
CDR3 DNA: TGTGCCATCAGTGAGGCCTCAGGGGACGAAGCTTTCTTT
CDR3 protein: CAISEASGDEAFF

D gene: .
V gene: TRBV7-8
J gene: TRBJ2-1
clone size: .
CDR3 DNA: TGTGCCAGCAGCCCCAAAAGGACGGGGAATGAGCAGTTCTTC
CDR3 protein: CASSPKRTGNEQFF

D gene: .
V gene: TRBV5-6
J gene: TRBJ1-5
clone size: few
CDR3 DNA: TGTGCCAGCAGCTTGAGGTTAGATCAGCCCCAGCATTTT
CDR3 protein: CASSLRLDQPQHF

D gene: TRBD2
V gene: TRBV27
J gene: TRBJ2-5
clone size: .
CDR3 DNA: TGTGCCAGCAGTTCCCGGCGGACTAGCGGGACGACCCGAAGGCAAGAGACCCAGTACTTC
CDR3 protein: CASSSRRTSGTTRRQETQYF

D gene: .
V gene: TRBV10-3
J gene: TRBJ2-6
clone size: .
CDR3 DNA: TGTGCCATCAGTGGTATAGGTTTTTCTCCTTCGGGGGCCAACGTCCTGACTTTC
CDR3 protein: CAISGIGFSPSGANVLTF

D gene: TRBD1
V gene: TRBV28
J gene: TRBJ1-2
clone size: few
CDR3 DNA: TGTGCCAGCAACGCTCCACAGGGGGCGGAAACCTTC
CDR3 protein: CASNAPQGAETF

D gene: .
V gene: TRBV28
J gene: TRBJ2-7
clone size: few
CDR3 DNA: TGTGCCAGCAGTTTATGGCTAGCAGGCGAGCAGTACTTC
CDR3 protein: CASSLWLAGEQYF

D gene: TRBD2
V gene: TRBV27
J gene: TRBJ2-1
clone size: .
CDR3 DNA: TGTGCCAGCAGTTTTTTCTATAGCGGGAGCTCCTACAATGAGCAGTTCTTC
CDR3 protein: CASSFFYSGSSYNEQFF

D gene: .
V gene: TRBV5-6
J gene: TRBJ2-5
clone size: few
CDR3 DNA: TGTGCCAGCAGCCTACACCGACAGACCCCCAGCCAAGAGACCCAGTACTTC
CDR3 protein: CASSLHRQTPSQETQYF

D gene: .
V gene: TRBV7-9
J gene: TRBJ2-3
clone size: .
CDR3 DNA: TGTGCCAGCAGCTCCGACAGTTATACGCAGTATTTT
CDR3 protein: CASSSDSYTQYF

D gene: .
V gene: TRBV18
J gene: TRBJ2-1
clone size: few
CDR3 DNA: TGTGCCAGCTCACCTCCCCTCCTAGAAATCTCCTACAATGAGCAGTTCTTC
CDR3 protein: CASSPPLLEISYNEQFF

D gene: TRBD2
V gene: TRBV7-2
J gene: TRBJ2-1
clone size: .
CDR3 DNA: TGTGCCAGCAGCTTCGTAGCGGGAGGAACTTCCAATGAGCAGTTCTTC
CDR3 protein: CASSFVAGGTSNEQFF

D gene: .
V gene: TRBV6-1
J gene: TRBJ1-1
clone size: once
CDR3 DNA: TGTGCCAGCAGTGACGCATGGACCGGCCAGGGCGGTGAAGCTTTCTTT
CDR3 protein: CASSDAWTGQGGEAFF

D gene: TRBD2
V gene: TRBV27
J gene: TRBJ2-1
clone size: .
CDR3 DNA: TGTGCCAGCAGTTTATCATTTCGGGCTAGCGGGATATACAATGAGCAGTTCTTC
CDR3 protein: CASSLSFRASGIYNEQFF

D gene: TRBD2
V gene: TRBV7-9
J gene: TRBJ2-1
clone size: .
CDR3 DNA: TGTGCCAGCAGCTTAAGGAATAGCGGGGCCGGGTTCCATGAGCAGTTCTTC
CDR3 protein: CASSLRNSGAGFHEQFF

D gene: .
V gene: TRBV5-6
J gene: TRBJ1-1
clone size: .
CDR3 DNA: TGTGCCAGCAGCTGGGGACTTCGAGGGACTGAAGCTTTCTTT
CDR3 protein: CASSWGLRGTEAFF

D gene: TRBD1
V gene: TRBV18
J gene: TRBJ1-4
clone size: few
CDR3 DNA: TGTGCCAGCTCACCGGGACAGGTTAATGAAAAACTGTTTTTT
CDR3 protein: CASSPGQVNEKLFF

D gene: .
V gene: TRBV4-3
J gene: TRBJ2-7
clone size: few
CDR3 DNA: TGCGCCAGCAGCCCCGGGTGGGCCAGGGACTCCTACGAGCAGTACTTC
CDR3 protein: CASSPGWARDSYEQYF

D gene: .
V gene: TRBV7-9
J gene: TRBJ1-3
clone size: few
CDR3 DNA: TGTGCCAGCAGCTTAAGGGACCCCGGCTCTGGAAACACCATATATTTT
CDR3 protein: CASSLRDPGSGNTIYF

D gene: .
V gene: TRBV9
J gene: TRBJ2-6
clone size: .
CDR3 DNA: TGTGCCAGCAGCGTAGGGCTCTACTCTGGGGCCAACGTCCTGACTTTC
CDR3 protein: CASSVGLYSGANVLTF

D gene: .
V gene: TRBV28
J gene: TRBJ2-5
clone size: few
CDR3 DNA: TGTGCCAGCGATGCGGCGGGGCAAGAGACCCAGTACTTC
CDR3 protein: CASDAAGQETQYF

D gene: .
V gene: TRBV19
J gene: TRBJ2-1
clone size: few
CDR3 DNA: TGTGCCAGTAGTATAGGGTGGTCGGGCACGCGAACCTACAATGAGCAGTTCTTC
CDR3 protein: CASSIGWSGTRTYNEQFF

D gene: TRBD1
V gene: TRBV7-9
J gene: TRBJ1-1
clone size: few
CDR3 DNA: TGTGCCAGCAGCATACGACAGGGGACTGAAGCTTTCTTT
CDR3 protein: CASSIRQGTEAFF

D gene: TRBD2
V gene: TRBV7-2
J gene: TRBJ2-5
clone size: .
CDR3 DNA: TGTGCCAGCACCCTCAACTACCTAGCGGGGGAAGAGACCCAGTACTTC
CDR3 protein: CASTLNYLAGEETQYF

D gene: TRBD1
V gene: TRBV4-2
J gene: TRBJ1-5
clone size: few
CDR3 DNA: TGTGCCAGCAGCCCGGGGACAGACAATCAGCCCCAGCATTTT
CDR3 protein: CASSPGTDNQPQHF

D gene: TRBD1
V gene: TRBV19
J gene: TRBJ1-1
clone size: .
CDR3 DNA: TGTGCCAGTGGACAGGGGGCTTCTGAAGCTTTCTTT
CDR3 protein: CASGQGASEAFF

D gene: TRBD2
V gene: TRBV7-9
J gene: TRBJ2-7
clone size: .
CDR3 DNA: TGTGCCAGCAGCCCTAGCGGGGTCCCCTACGAGCAGTACTTC
CDR3 protein: CASSPSGVPYEQYF

D gene: .
V gene: TRBV29-1
J gene: TRBJ2-3
clone size: .
CDR3 DNA: TGCAGCGAGGACAGACCCACAGATACGCAGTATTTT
CDR3 protein: CSEDRPTDTQYF

D gene: .
V gene: TRBV27
J gene: TRBJ1-2
clone size: .
CDR3 DNA: TGTGCCAGCAGTTTATCGGGCCTGGAAGGGAACAACTATGGCTACACCTTC
CDR3 protein: CASSLSGLEGNNYGYTF

D gene: .
V gene: TRBV5-1
J gene: TRBJ1-3
clone size: once
CDR3 DNA: TGCGCCAGCAGGGGCCCTCTATCTGGAAACACCATATATTTT
CDR3 protein: CASRGPLSGNTIYF